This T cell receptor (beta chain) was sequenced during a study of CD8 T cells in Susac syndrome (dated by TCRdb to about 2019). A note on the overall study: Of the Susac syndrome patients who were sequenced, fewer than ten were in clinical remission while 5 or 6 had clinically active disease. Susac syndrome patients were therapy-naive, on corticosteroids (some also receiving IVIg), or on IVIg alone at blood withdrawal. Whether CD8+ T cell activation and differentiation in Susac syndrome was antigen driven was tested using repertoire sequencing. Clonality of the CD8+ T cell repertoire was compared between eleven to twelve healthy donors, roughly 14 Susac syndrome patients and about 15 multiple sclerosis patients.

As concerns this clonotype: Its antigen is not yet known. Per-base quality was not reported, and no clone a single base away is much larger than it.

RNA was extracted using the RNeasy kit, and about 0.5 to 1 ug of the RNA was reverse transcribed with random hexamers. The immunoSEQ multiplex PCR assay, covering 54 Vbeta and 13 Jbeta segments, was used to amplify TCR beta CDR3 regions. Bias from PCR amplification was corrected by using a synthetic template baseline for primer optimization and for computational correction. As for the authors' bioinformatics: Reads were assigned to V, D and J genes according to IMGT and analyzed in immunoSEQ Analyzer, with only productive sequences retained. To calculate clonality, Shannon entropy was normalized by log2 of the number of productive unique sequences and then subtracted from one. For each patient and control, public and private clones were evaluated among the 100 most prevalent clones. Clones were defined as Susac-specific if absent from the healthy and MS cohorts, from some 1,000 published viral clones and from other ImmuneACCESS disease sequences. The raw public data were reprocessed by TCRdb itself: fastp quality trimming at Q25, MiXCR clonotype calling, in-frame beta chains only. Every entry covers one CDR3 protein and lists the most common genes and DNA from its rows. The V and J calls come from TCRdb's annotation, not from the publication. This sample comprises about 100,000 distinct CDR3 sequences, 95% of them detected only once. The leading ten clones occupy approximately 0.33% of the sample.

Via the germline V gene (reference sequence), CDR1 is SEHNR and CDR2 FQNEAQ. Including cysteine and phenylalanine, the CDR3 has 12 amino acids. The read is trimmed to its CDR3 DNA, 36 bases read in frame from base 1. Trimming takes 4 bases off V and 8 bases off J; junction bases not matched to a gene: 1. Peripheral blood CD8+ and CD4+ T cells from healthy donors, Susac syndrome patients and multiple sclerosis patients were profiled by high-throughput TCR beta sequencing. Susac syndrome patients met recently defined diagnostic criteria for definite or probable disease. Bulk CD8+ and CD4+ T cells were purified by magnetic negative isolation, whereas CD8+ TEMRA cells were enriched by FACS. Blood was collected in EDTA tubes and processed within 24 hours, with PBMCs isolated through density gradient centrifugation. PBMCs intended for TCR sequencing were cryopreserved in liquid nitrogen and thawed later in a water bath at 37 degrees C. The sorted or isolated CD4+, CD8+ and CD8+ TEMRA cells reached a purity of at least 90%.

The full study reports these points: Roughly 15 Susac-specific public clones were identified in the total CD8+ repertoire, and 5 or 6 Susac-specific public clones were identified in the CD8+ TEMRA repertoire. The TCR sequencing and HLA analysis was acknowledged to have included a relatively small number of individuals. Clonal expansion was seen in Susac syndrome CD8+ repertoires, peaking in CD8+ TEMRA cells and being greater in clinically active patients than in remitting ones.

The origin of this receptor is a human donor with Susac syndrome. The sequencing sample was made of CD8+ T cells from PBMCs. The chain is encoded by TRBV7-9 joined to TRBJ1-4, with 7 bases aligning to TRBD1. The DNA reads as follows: TGTGCCAGCAGCTGGGACAGAGAAAAACTGTTTTTT. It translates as CASSWDREKLFF. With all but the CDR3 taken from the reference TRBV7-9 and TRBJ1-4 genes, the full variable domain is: DTGVSQNPRHKITKRGQNVTFRCDPISEHNRLYWYRQTLGQGPEFLTYFQNEAQLEKSRLLSDRFSAERPKGSFSTLEIQRTEQGDSAMYLCASSWDREKLFFGSGTQLSVL.